The rows below give T cell receptor beta chains drawn from one sample of a study of identical twins. TCRdb used MiXCR to reprocess the 5' RACE reads, holding one entry per CDR3 protein. Of approximately 500,000 distinct CDR3 sequences listed, 20% to 25% are singletons. These data also featured in a second study, about T cells expressing NK-cell markers.

The material sequenced was CD4+ T cells sorted from blood. These receptors were collected from a woman between 18 and 30 years old in good health. The CDR3 runs from the conserved cysteine through the conserved F or W. A D gene is named only where the DNA matches it firmly. Only part of the rows carry a size: once, few, many, or a class if the clone is expanded.

d_call clone_size j_call v_call cdr3_nt cdr3_aa
- - TRBJ2-3 TRBV12-3/TRBV12-4 TGTGCCAGCAGTTCCGGCGGTCGCTTATCCCACACAGATACGCAGTATTTT CASSSGGRLSHTDTQYF
- - TRBJ1-5 TRBV18 TGTGCCAGCTCACCGGCGGGGGGCCTAAATCAGCCCCAGCATTTT CASSPAGGLNQPQHF
TRBD2 few TRBJ2-1 TRBV20-1 TGCAGTGCTAGAGATGCCCGTAGCGGGTCCCCCTACAATGAGCAGTTCTTC CSARDARSGSPYNEQFF
- once TRBJ2-1 TRBV7-3 TGTGCCAGCAGCTTTTCCGGGGGCGTTGAGCAGTTCTTC CASSFSGGVEQFF
TRBD1 few TRBJ2-7 TRBV5-1 TGCGCCAGCAGAGGACAGGGGGAGTACGAGCAGTACTTC CASRGQGEYEQYF
TRBD2 few TRBJ2-7 TRBV18 TGTGCCAGCTCACCAGCTAGCGGGGTACACGAGCAGTACTTC CASSPASGVHEQYF
- - TRBJ2-2 TRBV5-1 TGCGCCAGCAGGGGTCCCGGGGAGCTGTTTTTT CASRGPGELFF
TRBD1 - TRBJ2-6 TRBV12-3/TRBV12-4 TGTGCCAGCAGCCCTCATGCGGGACAGGGTGCCGGGGCCAACGTCCTGACTTTC CASSPHAGQGAGANVLTF
- - TRBJ2-1 TRBV6-6 TGTGCCAGCAGTTACTCTCCGGGAAATGAGCAGTTCTTC CASSYSPGNEQFF
TRBD1 many TRBJ1-6 TRBV6-1 TGTGCCAGCAGACGGGACAGGGGGCGCGAAGGTTCACCCCTCCACTTT CASRRDRGREGSPLHF
TRBD2 - TRBJ2-3 TRBV14 TGTGCCAGCAGCACCCGAGGACTAGCGGGGTGGACAGATACGCAGTATTTT CASSTRGLAGWTDTQYF
TRBD1 few TRBJ1-4 TRBV6-5 TGTGCCAGCAGTTACTCCCTTGGGACAGGCGACGAAAAACTGTTTTTT CASSYSLGTGDEKLFF
- many TRBJ2-7 TRBV11-2 TGTGCCAGCAGCTTGTTACAGACCTACGAGCAGTACTTC CASSLLQTYEQYF
TRBD2 once TRBJ2-7 TRBV6-5 TGTGCCAGCAGTTACAGTAGTCCACTAGCGGCCTCCTACGAGCAGTACTTC CASSYSSPLAASYEQYF
- few TRBJ1-1 TRBV6-5 TGTGCCAACAGTTTACAGGGAGTTCACACTGAAGCTTTCTTT CANSLQGVHTEAFF
TRBD2 - TRBJ2-5 TRBV6-1 TGTGCCGCGCGGACTAGCGGGAGGTCACAAGAGACCCAGTACTTC CAARTSGRSQETQYF
- - TRBJ2-2 TRBV11-3 TGTGCCAGCAGCCCAACAGGCCTCTCTACCTCTTGGGGGGAGCTGTTTTTT CASSPTGLSTSWGELFF
- few TRBJ1-1 TRBV5-1 TGCGCCAGCAGCGTCCAGCCTAACGGGGGAGGCGCTGAAGCTTTCTTT CASSVQPNGGGAEAFF
- - TRBJ2-2 TRBV12-3/TRBV12-4 TGTGCCAGCAGTTTTGCTAACGGGGAGCTGTTTTTT CASSFANGELFF
TRBD2 few TRBJ2-3 TRBV7-2 TGTGCCAGCAGCAAGAGATCTAGCGGGAGGGGGGATACGCAGTATTTT CASSKRSSGRGDTQYF
- few TRBJ1-2 TRBV29-1 TGCAGCGTTGAGCCCAGCGCTTATGGCTACACCTTC CSVEPSAYGYTF
- - TRBJ2-2 TRBV7-2 TGTGCCAGCTGCTTACTAGTAGTTTCTAGGGAGCTGTTTTTT CASCLLVVSRELFF
TRBD1 - TRBJ2-7 TRBV10-2 TGCGCCAGCAGCCCAGGGGGCTCGATCTACGAGCAGTACTTC CASSPGGSIYEQYF